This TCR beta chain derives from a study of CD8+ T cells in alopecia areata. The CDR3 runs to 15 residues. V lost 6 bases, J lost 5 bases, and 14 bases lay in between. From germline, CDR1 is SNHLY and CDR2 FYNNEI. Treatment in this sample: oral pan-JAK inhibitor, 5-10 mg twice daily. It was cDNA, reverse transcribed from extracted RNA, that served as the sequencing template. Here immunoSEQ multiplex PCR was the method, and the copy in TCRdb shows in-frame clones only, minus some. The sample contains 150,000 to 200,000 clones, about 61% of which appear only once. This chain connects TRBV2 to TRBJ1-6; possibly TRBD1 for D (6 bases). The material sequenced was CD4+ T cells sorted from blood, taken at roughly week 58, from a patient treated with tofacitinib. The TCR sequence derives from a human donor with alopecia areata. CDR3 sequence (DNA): TGTGCCAGCAGAGTAGGGACACAAAATAATTCACCCCTCCACTTT. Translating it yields CASRVGTQNNSPLHF.